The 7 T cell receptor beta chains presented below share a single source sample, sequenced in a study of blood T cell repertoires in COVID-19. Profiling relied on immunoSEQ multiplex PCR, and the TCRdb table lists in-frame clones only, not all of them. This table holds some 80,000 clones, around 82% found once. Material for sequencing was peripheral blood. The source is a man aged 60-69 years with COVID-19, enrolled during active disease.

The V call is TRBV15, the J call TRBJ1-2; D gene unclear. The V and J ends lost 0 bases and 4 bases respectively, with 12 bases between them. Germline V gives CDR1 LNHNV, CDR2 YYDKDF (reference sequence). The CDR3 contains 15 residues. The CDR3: CATSRDNRGLYGYTF. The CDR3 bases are TGTGCCACCAGCAGAGATAACCGGGGTCTCTATGGCTACACCTTC.

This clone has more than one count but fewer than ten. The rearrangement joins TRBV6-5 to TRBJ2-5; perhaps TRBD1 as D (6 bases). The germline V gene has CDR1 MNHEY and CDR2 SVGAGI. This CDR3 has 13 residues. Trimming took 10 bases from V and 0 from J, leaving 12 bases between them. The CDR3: CATGDTYQETQYF. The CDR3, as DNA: TGTGCCACCGGGGACACATACCAAGAGACCCAGTACTTC.

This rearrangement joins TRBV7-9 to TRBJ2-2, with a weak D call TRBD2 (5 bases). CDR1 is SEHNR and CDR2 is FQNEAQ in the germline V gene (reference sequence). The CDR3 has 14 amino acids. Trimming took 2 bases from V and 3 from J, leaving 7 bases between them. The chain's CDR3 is CASSLSGDTGELFF. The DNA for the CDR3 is TGTGCCAGCAGCTTATCCGGGGACACCGGGGAGCTGTTTTTT.

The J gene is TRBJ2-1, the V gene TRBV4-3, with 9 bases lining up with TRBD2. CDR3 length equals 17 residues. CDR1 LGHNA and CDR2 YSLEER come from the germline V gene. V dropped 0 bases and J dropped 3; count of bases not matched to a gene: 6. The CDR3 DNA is TGCGCCAGCAGCCAAGATTCAACTAGCGGGTTCTACAATGAGCAGTTCTTC. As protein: CASSQDSTSGFYNEQFF.

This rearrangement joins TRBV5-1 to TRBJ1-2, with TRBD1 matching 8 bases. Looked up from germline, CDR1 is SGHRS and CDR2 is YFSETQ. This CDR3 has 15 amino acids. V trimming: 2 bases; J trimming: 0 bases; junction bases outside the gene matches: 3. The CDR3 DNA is TGCGCCAGCAGCTTCGGACAGGGTCCTAACTATGGCTACACCTTC. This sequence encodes CASSFGQGPNYGYTF.

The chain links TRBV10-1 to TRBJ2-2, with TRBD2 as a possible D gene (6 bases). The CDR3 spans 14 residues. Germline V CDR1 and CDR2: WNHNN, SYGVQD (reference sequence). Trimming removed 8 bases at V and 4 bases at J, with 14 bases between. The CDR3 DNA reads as TGCGCCAGCTCTCCGGGCGGGACCACCGGGGAGCTGTTTTTT. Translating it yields CASSPGGTTGELFF.

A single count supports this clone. CDR3 coding DNA: TGTGCCAGCAGCCGTATTGACAGGGGGCGAGCAGATACGCAGTATTTT. Translated: CASSRIDRGRADTQYF. The V gene is TRBV7-9, the J gene TRBJ2-3; 10 nucleotides align to TRBD1. The CDR3 spans 16 residues. Germline CDR1 is SEHNR and CDR2 is FQNEAQ (reference sequence). V lost 5 bases, J lost 4 bases, and 9 bases stayed unmatched.